The 14 T cell receptor beta chains below all came from one sample that was sequenced in a study of blood T cell repertoires in COVID-19. Some clones are missing from TCRdb's copy, which holds only in-frame ones; the method was immunoSEQ multiplex PCR. The data show 200,000 to 300,000 clones, about four fifths seen once. The source material was peripheral blood. The source is a woman in her 70s with acute or convalescent COVID-19.

The chain recombines TRBV5-1 with TRBJ2-1; 7 nucleotides align to TRBD2. CDR3 length: 15 residues. V lost 1 base and J lost 9; bases outside the gene matches: 10. Germline V gives CDR1 SGHRS, CDR2 YFSETQ. The CDR3 protein is CASSLSLAEEGEQFF. The CDR3 DNA is TGCGCCAGCAGCTTGAGTCTAGCGGAGGAGGGTGAGCAGTTCTTC.

This chain links TRBV20-1 with TRBJ1-2; 8 positions agree with TRBD1. CDR1 and CDR2 (germline): DFQATT, SNEGSKA (reference sequence). This CDR3 has 14 amino acids. Germline trimming cut 3 bases from V and 0 bases from J; bases unmatched to any gene: 3. As DNA, the CDR3 is TGCAGTGCTAGTGGGACAGGAGCTAACTATGGCTACACCTTC. Translation gives CSASGTGANYGYTF.

This clone appeared many times. The chain recombines TRBV19 with TRBJ1-2; tentative D call: TRBD1 (6 bases). The CDR3 has 11 amino acids. V lost 8 bases, J lost 6 bases, and 10 bases lay in between. Germline loops: CDR1 LNHDA, CDR2 SQIVND (reference sequence). This CDR3 is CASWAGDGYTF. The CDR3 DNA sequence: TGTGCCAGTTGGGCAGGGGATGGCTACACCTTC.

The chain combines TRBV9 with TRBJ2-7; TRBD1 matches 8 bases. Germline values: CDR1 SGDLS, CDR2 YYNGEE. This CDR3 has 15 amino acids. V lost 3 bases, J lost 1 base, and 6 bases stayed unmatched. The CDR3 is CASSGRDRFSYEQYF. The DNA of the CDR3 is TGTGCCAGCAGCGGCCGGGACAGGTTTTCCTACGAGCAGTACTTC.

The CDR3 here is CASSQFSGTANEKLFF. Written as DNA, the CDR3 is TGTGCCAGCAGCCAATTCTCAGGCACAGCTAATGAAAAACTGTTTTTT. This chain links TRBV7-9 with TRBJ1-4, with D unclear. Germline CDR1 and CDR2: SEHNR and FQNEAQ (reference sequence). CDR3 length: 16 residues. V lost 5 bases and J 3 bases, leaving 16 bases between the germline ends.

This clone was detected a few times. Within the sample, other DNA sequences also encode this same CDR3. The J gene is TRBJ1-2, the V gene TRBV3-1 (or the pseudogene TRBV3-2), with a possible D match to TRBD1 (5 bases). This CDR3 has 15 amino acids. Per the germline V gene, CDR1 is LGHDT and CDR2 is YNNKEL (reference sequence). V lost 0 bases and J 4 bases, leaving 12 bases between the germline ends. Here the CDR3 reads CASSQDRAGRYGYTF. The CDR3 DNA reads as TGTGCCAGCAGCCAAGATCGGGCGGGACGCTATGGCTACACCTTC.

V gene TRBV5-6 combines with J gene TRBJ1-5; possibly TRBD1 for D (5 bases). This CDR3 contains 13 residues. Germline V gene sequence: CDR1 SGHDT, CDR2 YYEEEE. The V gene lost 3 bases and the J gene lost 6 bases, with 10 bases spanning the gap. In DNA form, the CDR3 reads TGTGCCAGCAGCTACGGGGGTATTCAGCCCCAGCATTTT. It encodes CASSYGGIQPQHF.

The rearrangement uses TRBV5-4 and TRBJ2-1, with 9 bases identical to TRBD2. After removal of 0 bases from V and 9 bases from J, the junction contained 10 bases not matched to a gene. The CDR3 has 16 amino acids. From germline, CDR1 is SGHNT and CDR2 YYREEE (reference sequence). As DNA, the CDR3 is TGTGCCAGCAGCTTGGACGCTAGCGGGACATATGGTGAGCAGTTCTTC. Translated, it gives CASSLDASGTYGEQFF.

This clone was observed a few times. This chain connects TRBV28 to TRBJ2-7, with TRBD1 as a possible D gene (5 bases). This CDR3 spans 13 amino acids. Germline lookup yields CDR1 MDHEN and CDR2 SYDVKM. The V and J ends lost 6 bases and 3 bases respectively, with 12 bases between them. CDR3 DNA sequence: TGTGCCAGCAGAGGACATGCGAGCTACGAGCAGTACTTC. Protein product: CASRGHASYEQYF.

The V call is TRBV27, the J call TRBJ1-4; the D gene is possibly TRBD1 (5 bases). Germline V gene data show CDR1 as MNHEY and CDR2 as SMNVEV (reference sequence). V was cut by 3 bases and J by 9 bases, with 17 bases left in between. The CDR3 spans 15 residues. The CDR3 DNA sequence: TGTGCCAGCAGTTTTGGGGCCAGACCGGTGCAAAAACTGTTTTTT. The encoded protein is CASSFGARPVQKLFF.

The J gene is TRBJ2-1, the V gene TRBV5-1; TRBD1 aligns across 8 bases. CDR1 is SGHRS and CDR2 is YFSETQ in the germline V gene. The ends lost 4 bases at V and 5 bases at J; junction bases unmatched: 8. CDR3 length equals 15 residues. Written as DNA, the CDR3 is TGCGCCAGCAGCCCCGGGACAGGTGTCAACAATGAGCAGTTCTTC. Protein sequence: CASSPGTGVNNEQFF.

The rearrangement uses TRBV10-3 and TRBJ1-1, with 7 bases identical to TRBD1. The CDR3 has 16 residues. Trimming cost V 7 bases and J 0 bases; bases outside gene matches: 11. The V gene's germline CDR1 is ENHRY and CDR2 SYGVKD. CDR3 nucleotides: TGTGCCATCAAACCCCGACAGGGAGGCATGAACACTGAAGCTTTCTTT. Translating it yields CAIKPRQGGMNTEAFF.

The V and J genes are TRBV5-1 and TRBJ2-3; 10 bases map to TRBD2. V lost 7 bases to trimming and J lost 5 bases; unmatched junction nucleotides: 10. Germline CDR1 reads SGHRS; CDR2 reads YFSETQ. CDR3 length equals 15 residues. CDR3 sequence (DNA): TGCGCCAGCGCCACAGCGGGGGGGCGAGGAGATACGCAGTATTTT. Translating it yields CASATAGGRGDTQYF.

V usage is TRBV3-1 (or the pseudogene TRBV3-2) and J usage is TRBJ2-3; 7 bases match TRBD1. V gave up 1 base and J gave up 5 bases; unmatched junction bases: 15. CDR3 size: 18 residues. Germline V gene data show CDR1 as LGHDT and CDR2 as YNNKEL (reference sequence). The CDR3 protein is CASSQVSLVRGRVDTQYF. CDR3 nucleotide sequence: TGTGCCAGCAGCCAAGTATCCTTGGTGAGGGGGCGTGTAGATACGCAGTATTTT.